These T cell receptor beta chains were read from a single sample in a study of blood T cell repertoires in COVID-19. Data came from immunoSEQ multiplex PCR; TCRdb stores just in-frame clones and leaves some out. The data hold 300,000 to 400,000 clones, with roughly 87% observed a single time. The sample was peripheral blood. The receptors shown here come from a man aged 25 to 45 with COVID-19, enrolled during active disease. CDR3s include the opening cysteine and the closing phenylalanine or tryptophan. Fields, in order: V gene, D gene, J gene, clone size, CDR3 DNA, CDR3 protein. D genes are given only for firm matches. A row's size may be missing; if present it is once, few, many or a size class.

TRBV6-5,TRBD1,TRBJ2-5,once,TGTGCCACCACAAGGACAGGGGCTGGCCAAGAGACCCAGTACTTC,CATTRTGAGQETQYF
TRBV9,.,TRBJ2-1,few,TGTGCCAGCAGCGTAGGATGGGCCGGGGATCTCTCCTACAATGAGCAGTTCTTC,CASSVGWAGDLSYNEQFF
TRBV3-1/TRBV3-2,.,TRBJ2-3,.,TGTGCCAGCAGCCAAAACCGTCCGGGAGCGAGCACAGATACGCAGTATTTT,CASSQNRPGASTDTQYF
TRBV19,.,TRBJ1-1,.,TGTGCCAGTAGTATTGAACGGGGTGAAGCTTTCTTT,CASSIERGEAFF
TRBV5-1,TRBD1,TRBJ1-1,few,TGCGCCAGCAGTCTCACAGGACAGGGGACTGAAGCTTTCTTT,CASSLTGQGTEAFF
TRBV18,TRBD1,TRBJ2-1,.,TGTGCCAGCTCACCACCGTCGATCTGGACAGGCGAACTTAACTACAATGAGCAGTTCTTC,CASSPPSIWTGELNYNEQFF
TRBV6-2/TRBV6-3,TRBD1,TRBJ1-6,.,TGTGCCAGCAGCCGGACAGGGGGCTTCTATAATTCACCCCTCCACTTT,CASSRTGGFYNSPLHF
TRBV24-1,TRBD2,TRBJ2-1,.,TGTGCCACCAGTGATCCCGAGGGTCGGCGGGAGGGCCGTTATGAGCAGTTCTTC,CATSDPEGRREGRYEQFF
TRBV6-5,.,TRBJ1-3,.,TGTGCCAGCAAGCCAGGGGAAGCTGGAAACACCATATATTTT,CASKPGEAGNTIYF
TRBV19,TRBD2,TRBJ2-1,few,TGTGCCAGTAGTAAAAGTCGGCTAGCGGGAGGGAGGACCTACAATGAGCAGTTCTTC,CASSKSRLAGGRTYNEQFF
TRBV23-1,.,TRBJ1-2,.,TGCGCCAGCAGTCCTCCTCCTCATCCAACACCAGGGGATAACTATGGCTACACCTTC,CASSPPPHPTPGDNYGYTF
TRBV5-6,.,TRBJ1-2,.,TGTGCCAGCAGACTTGCAGGGACTAACTATGGCTACACCTTC,CASRLAGTNYGYTF
TRBV21-1,.,TRBJ2-5,.,TGTGCCAGCAGTAAAAAGTCACTCGGGGGTCGGGAGACCCAGTACTTC,CASSKKSLGGRETQYF
TRBV7-9,TRBD1,TRBJ2-3,.,TGTGCCAGCAGCTTACCCGGACAGGGGGTTTCAGATACGCAGTATTTT,CASSLPGQGVSDTQYF
TRBV6-5,TRBD1,TRBJ2-5,.,TGTGCCAGCAGATCGACAGGGACCGAGACCCAGTACTTC,CASRSTGTETQYF
TRBV4-3,TRBD1,TRBJ1-1,.,TGCGCCAGCAGCCACGGACAGGGATACACTGAAGCTTTCTTT,CASSHGQGYTEAFF
TRBV3-1/TRBV3-2,TRBD2,TRBJ2-2,.,TGTGCCAGCAGCCAAGAAGCCAGCGGGAGGGCGGGCACCGGGGAGCTGTTTTTT,CASSQEASGRAGTGELFF
TRBV6-4,TRBD2,TRBJ2-7,.,TGTGCCAGTCCCCCACGGGTGAGGGCAGGGACTACCTACGAGCAGTACTTC,CASPPRVRAGTTYEQYF
TRBV10-1,.,TRBJ1-1,.,TGCGCCAGCAGTGAAAAGAACAGGCTCACTGAAGCTTTCTTT,CASSEKNRLTEAFF
TRBV10-3,TRBD2,TRBJ2-7,.,TGTGCCATCAGGGCGGGAGGCGGGGGGTACGAGCAGTACTTC,CAIRAGGGGYEQYF
TRBV2,.,TRBJ2-2,.,TGTGCCAGCAGCCCCTCCAGGGAAACCGGGGAGCTGTTTTTT,CASSPSRETGELFF
TRBV3-1/TRBV3-2,TRBD2,TRBJ2-3,.,TGTGCCAGCAGCCCACGACTAGCGGGGCCACACACAGATACGCAGTATTTT,CASSPRLAGPHTDTQYF
TRBV15,TRBD2,TRBJ2-5,.,TGTGCCACCAGAACGGGTAGCGGGGTCCACCAAGAGACCCAGTACTTC,CATRTGSGVHQETQYF
TRBV28,.,TRBJ1-2,.,TGTGCCAGCAGTTTATCCAGCCTACTACACCCCTATGGCTACACCTTC,CASSLSSLLHPYGYTF
TRBV7-3,.,TRBJ2-3,.,TGTGCCAGCAGCACACCGACAGGTAAATATACAGATACGCAGTATTTT,CASSTPTGKYTDTQYF
TRBV7-9,.,TRBJ2-7,.,TGTGCCAGCAGCTCCCTCGCGAGGGCGCGAGACGAGCAGTACTTC,CASSSLARARDEQYF
TRBV5-1,TRBD2,TRBJ2-2,few,TGCGCCAGTCAGACTAGCGGGTCCGGGGAGCTGTTTTTT,CASQTSGSGELFF
TRBV15,TRBD1,TRBJ1-2,.,TGTGCCACCAGCAGATCCCCTGGGCAGGGGGACCATGGCTACACCTTC,CATSRSPGQGDHGYTF
TRBV7-3,.,TRBJ1-1,.,TGTGCCAGCAGCCCGACTGGAGCGGATAAAGCTTTCTTT,CASSPTGADKAFF
TRBV19,.,TRBJ1-2,.,TGTGCCAGTAGTATAACCCAAAGAGACGGGTATGGCTACACCTTC,CASSITQRDGYGYTF
TRBV6-6,TRBD1,TRBJ1-6,.,TGTGCCAGCAGTTACGCGACGGGACAGGGGGCCCTCCACTTT,CASSYATGQGALHF
TRBV30,.,TRBJ2-7,.,TGTGCCTGGAGTGTACAGGGTCCCGAGCAGTACTTC,CAWSVQGPEQYF
TRBV7-9,.,TRBJ2-3,once,TGTGCCAGCAGCTTAGAAGGTGTGCGGGCAGATACGCAGTATTTT,CASSLEGVRADTQYF
TRBV27,TRBD2,TRBJ2-5,.,TGTGCCAGCAGTTCCCGAACGACTAGCGGATCGGTACAAGAGACCCAGTACTTC,CASSSRTTSGSVQETQYF
TRBV11-2,.,TRBJ2-7,.,TGTGCCAGCAGCTTAGGGTCGGACGAGCAGTACTTC,CASSLGSDEQYF
TRBV4-1,.,TRBJ1-1,.,TGCGCCAGCACCAACCTGGGGGGTGGGGAACCTGAAGCTTTCTTT,CASTNLGGGEPEAFF
TRBV5-1,TRBD1,TRBJ2-2,.,TGCGCCAGCAGCTTACAGGGGGGAGCGAACACCGGGGAGCTGTTTTTT,CASSLQGGANTGELFF
TRBV20-1,TRBD1,TRBJ1-3,.,TGCACAGGGGGCTCTGGAAACACCATATATTTT,CTGGSGNTIYF